What follows describes a single T cell receptor beta chain. The record originates from a study of blood T cell repertoires in COVID-19. About the study: Acute and convalescent COVID-19 samples came from the United States, Italy and Spain. T cells, B-cell-depleted T cells, or PBMCs supplied cDNA or gDNA.

The CDR3 contains 17 residues. Trimming pared 11 bases from V and 0 bases from J, leaving 23 bases between. Source study methods: Estimation of nucleated cell counts was performed using reference gene primer amplification. Sequenced by immunoSEQ multiplex PCR; TCRdb stores in-frame clones only, minus some. V, J and clone size reflect that table, while D and trimming were determined from the DNA. Here the sample spans over 150,000 clones, more than 75% being singletons. This receptor was identified in a man between 40 and 49 years old with active or convalescent COVID-19. Sequenced: peripheral blood. This chain uses TRBV23-1 with TRBJ2-1; a weak D match, TRBD2 (7 bases). TRBV23-1 is treated as an ORF (open reading frame) with a function not yet certain. CDR3 nucleotides: TGCGCCTCCAAGGGGGGCAGGGAGGGTCCCTCCTACAATGAGCAGTTCTTC. Residues: CASKGGREGPSYNEQFF.